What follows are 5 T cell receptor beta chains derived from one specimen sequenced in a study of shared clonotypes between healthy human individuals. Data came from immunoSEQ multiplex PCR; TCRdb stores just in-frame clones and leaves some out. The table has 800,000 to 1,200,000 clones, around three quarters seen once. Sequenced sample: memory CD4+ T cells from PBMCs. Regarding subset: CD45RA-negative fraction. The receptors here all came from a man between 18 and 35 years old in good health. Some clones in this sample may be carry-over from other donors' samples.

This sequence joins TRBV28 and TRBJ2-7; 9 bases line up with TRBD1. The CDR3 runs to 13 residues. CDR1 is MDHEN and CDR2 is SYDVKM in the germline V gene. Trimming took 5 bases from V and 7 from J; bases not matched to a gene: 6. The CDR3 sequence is CASSRYRGLEQYF. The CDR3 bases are TGTGCCAGCAGTCGATACAGGGGGCTTGAGCAGTACTTC.

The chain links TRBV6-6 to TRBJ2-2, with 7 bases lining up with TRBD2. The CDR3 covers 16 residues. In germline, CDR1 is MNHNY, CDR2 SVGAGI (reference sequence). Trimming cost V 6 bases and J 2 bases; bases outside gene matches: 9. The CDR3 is CASRPPGLLNTGELFF. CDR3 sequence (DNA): TGTGCCAGCAGACCTCCGGGACTACTAAACACCGGGGAGCTGTTTTTT.

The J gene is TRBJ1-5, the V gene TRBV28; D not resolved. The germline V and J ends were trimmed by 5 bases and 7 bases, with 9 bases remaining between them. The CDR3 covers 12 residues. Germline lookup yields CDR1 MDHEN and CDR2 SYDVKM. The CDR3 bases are TGTGCCAGCAGTCCGATCCACCAGCCCCAGCATTTT. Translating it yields CASSPIHQPQHF.

CDR3 bases: TGCGCCAGCAGCTTGTTCGATAGCGGGAGCACCGGGGAGCTGTTTTTT. It yields the protein CASSLFDSGSTGELFF. The chain couples TRBV5-1 to TRBJ2-2, with 9 bases that match TRBD2. J was trimmed by 4 bases and V by 1 base; bases with no gene match: 5. Germline V gene sequence: CDR1 SGHRS, CDR2 YFSETQ. The CDR3 length is 16 residues.

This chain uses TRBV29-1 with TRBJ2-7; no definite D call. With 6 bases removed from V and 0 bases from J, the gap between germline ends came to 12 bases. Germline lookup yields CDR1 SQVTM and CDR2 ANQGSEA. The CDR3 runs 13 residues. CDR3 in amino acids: CSVRWQNSYEQYF. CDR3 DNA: TGCAGCGTCCGATGGCAGAACTCCTACGAGCAGTACTTC.